The source of this T cell receptor (beta chain) is a study of blood T cell repertoires in COVID-19. Study-wide background: Acute and convalescent COVID-19 specimens originated in the United States, Italy and Spain.

This CDR3 has 18 residues. V shed 0 bases and J 1 base; nucleotides not matched to a gene: 8. The germline CDR1 and CDR2 sequences are SNHLY and FYNNEI. Sequencing was performed with immunoSEQ multiplex PCR; in TCRdb, only in-frame clones are kept and a portion is missing. The sample gives some 57,000 clones, more than 85% of which show up once; about 6% is in the top ten. This clonotype originated in a man in his forties or fifties with active COVID-19. The sample consisted of peripheral blood. The chain has TRBV2 and TRBJ2-3; 9 bases align to TRBD1. CDR3 in DNA: TGTGCCAGCAGTGAAGCGGAGACAGGGGGAAGGGGCACAGATACGCAGTATTTT. Translating gives CASSEAETGGRGTDTQYF.